This T cell receptor (beta chain) originates from a study of shared clonotypes between healthy human individuals. Study information: Serving as donors were two women and a few men, whose ages spanned 18 to 49.

The method was immunoSEQ multiplex PCR; TCRdb's version includes in-frame clones alone and lacks a portion of them. Among some 2.1 million clones listed, about 95% were seen once. Free of recent acute infections or vaccinations, the donors were healthy HIV-negative adults. This CDR3 contains 14 residues. The V gene's germline CDR1 is SGHDT and CDR2 YYEEEE. V gave up 2 bases and J gave up 5 bases, with 12 bases separating them. This receptor was obtained from a man between 18 and 35 years old in good health. The chain carries TRBV5-6 and TRBJ2-3; D is perhaps TRBD2 (5 bases). The sample comprised naive CD4+ T cells sorted from blood. This sample's subset: CD45RA+ positively selected. Here the CDR3 DNA reads TGTGCCAGCAGCTTAAGAGGGATTAGAGATACGCAGTATTTT. Translating gives CASSLRGIRDTQYF. The variable domain in full, with the rest retrieved from reference TRBV5-6 and TRBJ2-3, is DAGVTQSPTHLIKTRGQQVTLRCSPKSGHDTVSWYQQALGQGPQFIFQYYEEEERQRGNFPDRFSGHQFPNYSSELNVNALLLGDSALYLCASSLRGIRDTQYFGPGTRLTVL.